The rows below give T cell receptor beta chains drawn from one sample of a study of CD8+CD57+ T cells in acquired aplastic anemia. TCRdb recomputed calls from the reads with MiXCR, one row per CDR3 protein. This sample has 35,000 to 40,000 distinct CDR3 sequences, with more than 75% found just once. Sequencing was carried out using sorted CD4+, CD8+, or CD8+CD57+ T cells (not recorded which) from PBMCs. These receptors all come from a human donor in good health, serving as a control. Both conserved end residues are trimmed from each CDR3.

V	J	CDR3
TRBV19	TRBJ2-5	ASSIVFRTGVVETQY
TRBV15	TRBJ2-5	ATSPTALETQY
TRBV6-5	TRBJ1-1	AGLDPNTEAF
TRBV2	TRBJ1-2	ASSPREGAT
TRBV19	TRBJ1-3	ASSPFIGNTIY
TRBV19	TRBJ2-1	ASSSSGSSYNEQF
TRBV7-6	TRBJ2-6	ASSLGVTGANVLT
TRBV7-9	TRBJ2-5	ASSHKTGKETQY
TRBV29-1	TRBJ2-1	SVEARDGYYNEQF
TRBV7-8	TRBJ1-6	ASSLESAGNSPLH
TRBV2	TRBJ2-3	ASRWNERDTQY
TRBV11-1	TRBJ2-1	ASSLGQGSYNEQF
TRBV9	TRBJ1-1	ASSVRHRGSTEAF